One and the same sample provided the 20 T cell receptor beta chains below, sequenced in a study of T cell repertoires in cytomegalovirus infection. The antigens of these receptors remain unknown. TCRdb passed the reads through MiXCR, listing each CDR3 protein once. This sample has roughly 120,000 distinct CDR3 sequences; about 31% occur once, and the top ten carry approximately 50%. Specimen: CD8+ T cells from cultured PBMCs, collected from culture after CMV antigen stimulation. The receptors come from a human donor in good health (CMV status not recorded). Some clones in this sample may be carry-over from other donors' samples.

The CDR3 nucleotides read TGTGCCATCAGTGAAGACGGGACAGCCAATTCACCCCTCCACTTT. Translation: CAISEDGTANSPLHF. V and J are TRBV10-3 and TRBJ1-6, with TRBD1 matching 7 bases. Trimming removed 3 bases from V and 7 bases from J; junction bases left unmatched: 6. The CDR3 is 15 amino acids. Germline loops: CDR1 ENHRY, CDR2 SYGVKD.

The V and J genes are TRBV5-1 and TRBJ1-1; D ambiguous. The CDR3 is 13 residues long. Between the trimmed V and J ends, which lost 0 bases and 4 bases, there was a span of 7 bases. Germline CDR1 reads SGHRS; CDR2 reads YFSETQ. CDR3 DNA: TGCGCCAGCAGCTTGGATGCGGGCACTGAAGCTTTCTTT. Amino acids: CASSLDAGTEAFF.

The rearrangement joins TRBV6-5 to TRBJ1-5; no clear D. The germline CDR1 and CDR2 sequences are MNHEY and SVGAGI. Trimming left V 0 bases short and J 4 bases short, with 7 bases between. This CDR3 spans 14 amino acids. The CDR3 DNA reads TGTGCCAGCAGTTACTCGACACATAATCAGCCCCAGCATTTT. As protein: CASSYSTHNQPQHF.

The chain joins TRBV4-1 to TRBJ2-5; unclear D gene. The germline gives CDR1 MGHRA, CDR2 YSYEKL. V shed 0 bases and J shed 4 bases, with 12 bases lying between them. CDR3 length equals 15 residues. The CDR3 spells CASSQEWSRGETQYF. The CDR3 DNA follows: TGCGCCAGCAGCCAAGAATGGTCTCGCGGAGAGACCCAGTACTTC.

The V and J genes are TRBV5-1 and TRBJ2-2; 8 bases fit TRBD1. Germline-derived CDR1 and CDR2 are SGHRS and YFSETQ. V dropped 7 bases and J dropped 1; count of bases not matched to a gene: 3. CDR3 size: 14 residues. The CDR3 is CASGGQENTGELFF. DNA for the CDR3: TGCGCCAGCGGGGGACAGGAGAACACCGGGGAGCTGTTTTTT.

The chain couples TRBV7-9 to TRBJ1-2; no clear D. Trimming shortened V by 3 bases and J by 10 bases, and 18 bases separated the two germline ends. CDR1 is SEHNR and CDR2 is FQNEAQ in the germline V gene (reference sequence). CDR3 length: 14 amino acids. The CDR3 reads CASSFARGPGNYTF. CDR3 DNA: TGTGCCAGCAGCTTTGCGCGCGGGCCCGGGAACTACACCTTC.

There are many counts of this clonotype. The V gene is TRBV20-1, the J gene TRBJ2-3, with D possibly TRBD2 on 6 matching bases. The V end was cut by 2 bases, the J end by 4 bases, with 19 bases between. Germline loops: CDR1 DFQATT, CDR2 SNEGSKA (reference sequence). This CDR3 spans 16 amino acids. The CDR3: CSARLLTRSLPDTQYF. The CDR3 DNA sequence: TGCAGTGCTAGACTCCTGACTAGAAGTCTCCCAGATACGCAGTATTTT.

This chain connects TRBV9 to TRBJ1-2; D is unresolved. Trimming left V 3 bases short and J 3 bases short, with 12 bases between. This CDR3 is 14 amino acids long. Germline CDR1 is SGDLS and CDR2 is YYNGEE. The DNA for the CDR3 is TGTGCCAGCAGCGCTCTAGGGCAGGACTATGGCTACACCTTC. This sequence encodes CASSALGQDYGYTF.

The gene calls are TRBV12-3 or TRBV12-4 and TRBJ2-1, with D perhaps matching TRBD1 or TRBD2 (6 bases each). The CDR3 is made up of 15 amino acids. Trimming stripped 6 bases from V and 7 bases from J, with 19 bases between. The CDR3 spells CASRGIGGLGNEQFF. For the CDR3, the DNA is TGTGCCAGCAGGGGAATAGGGGGGCTAGGGAATGAGCAGTTCTTC.

The sample holds a few counts of this clonotype. V gene TRBV5-1 combines with J gene TRBJ2-1, with 10 nucleotides matching TRBD2. Germline V lookup: CDR1 SGHRS, CDR2 YFSETQ. CDR3 size: 17 residues. With V trimmed by 4 bases and J by 1 base, 8 bases remained unmatched. CDR3 coding DNA: TGCGCCAGCAGCCCGAGCGGGGGGGCCTGGTCCTACAATGAGCAGTTCTTC. Its protein is CASSPSGGAWSYNEQFF.

The table lists this clonotype with a few counts. The rearrangement uses TRBV11-3 and TRBJ2-7; D unresolved. The germline CDR1 and CDR2 sequences are SGHNT and YENEEA. Trimming shortened V by 0 bases and J by 7 bases, and 13 bases separated the two germline ends. This CDR3 has 14 amino acids. The CDR3 coding sequence is TGTGCCAGCAGCTTAGATCCGAATATTCTAGAGCAGTACTTC. Amino acid sequence: CASSLDPNILEQYF. Full variable domain (missing parts from reference TRBV11-3 and TRBJ2-7): EAGVVQSPRYKIIEKKQPVAFWCNPISGHNTLYWYLQNLGQGPELLIRYENEEAVDDSQLPKDRFSAERLKGVDSTLKIQPAELGDSAVYLCASSLDPNILEQYFGPGTRLTVT.

The rearrangement links TRBV7-2 to TRBJ2-3; 8 nucleotides align to TRBD1. V dropped 6 bases and J dropped 1; count of bases not matched to a gene: 0. CDR1 is SGHTA, CDR2 FQGNSA, per germline. The CDR3 sequence is 13 residues long. CDR3 sequence (DNA): TGTGCCAGCAGGGGACAGGGCACAGATACGCAGTATTTT. This gives the protein CASRGQGTDTQYF. The full variable domain, completed using reference TRBV7-2 and TRBJ2-3, is GAGVSQSPSNKVTEKGKDVELRCDPISGHTALYWYRQSLGQGLEFLIYFQGNSAPDKSGLPSDRFSAERTGGSVSTLTIQRTQQEDSAVYLCASRGQGTDTQYFGPGTRLTVL.

The chain is built from TRBV4-1 and TRBJ1-1; the match to TRBD1 covers 10 bases. The V segment lost 4 bases and the J segment 3 bases; nucleotides outside the gene matches: 8. Looked up from germline, CDR1 is MGHRA and CDR2 is YSYEKL. This CDR3 is built from 16 residues. The CDR3 bases are TGCGCCAGCAGCCCGCGGACAGGGGGTTCGGACACTGAAGCTTTCTTT. Translated: CASSPRTGGSDTEAFF.

This CDR3 reads CASSLARRGQGPDTQYF. The CDR3 region has the DNA TGTGCCAGCAGCTTAGCGAGACGTGGACAGGGGCCAGATACGCAGTATTTT. V and J are TRBV7-8 and TRBJ2-3; TRBD1 matches 9 bases. CDR3 length: 17 residues. Per germline, CDR1 SGHVS and CDR2 FQNEAQ. V gave up 0 bases and J gave up 4 bases; unmatched junction bases: 8.

The chain combines TRBV3-1 with TRBJ2-7; D unresolved. This CDR3 has 14 residues. Germline V gene data show CDR1 as LGHDT and CDR2 as YNNKEL (reference sequence). V lost 0 bases and J 0 bases, leaving 6 bases between the germline ends. CDR3 coding DNA: TGTGCCAGCAGCCAAGATGACATCTCCTACGAGCAGTACTTC. Protein sequence: CASSQDDISYEQYF.

The chain joins TRBV27 to TRBJ2-7; 13 positions match TRBD2. V was clipped by 0 bases and J by 4 bases; unmatched bases: 3. CDR3 length: 16 amino acids. The germline V gene encodes CDR1 MNHEY and CDR2 SMNVEV (reference sequence). CDR3 in DNA: TGTGCCAGCAGTTTATCCGGACTAGCGGGGGTATACGAGCAGTACTTC. Its protein is CASSLSGLAGVYEQYF.

This clonotype was observed at least ten times. The rearrangement joins TRBV12-3 or TRBV12-4 to TRBJ2-5; 11 bases are a match to TRBD2. CDR3 length equals 18 residues. J was trimmed by 2 bases and V by 8 bases; bases with no gene match: 16. In DNA, the CDR3 is TGTGCCAGCCGAACTAGCGGGGGCCGATTACGAGCTCAAGAGACCCAGTACTTC. Its translation: CASRTSGGRLRAQETQYF.

The chain links TRBV20-1 to TRBJ1-1; TRBD1 is a possible D gene (5 bases). CDR1 and CDR2 (germline): DFQATT, SNEGSKA (reference sequence). The CDR3 has 15 residues. The V gene lost 1 base and the J gene lost 1 base, with 13 bases spanning the gap. The CDR3 region has the DNA TGCAGTGCTAGAGGCTTCGTCACAGGGAACACTGAAGCTTTCTTT. Protein sequence: CSARGFVTGNTEAFF.

The genes are TRBV7-9 and TRBJ2-7; no clear D gene. V lost 1 base and J 4 bases, leaving 11 bases between the germline ends. Germline V gene lookup returns CDR1 SEHNR and CDR2 FQNEAQ (reference sequence). CDR3 size: 14 residues. CDR3 sequence reads: CASSLGHALYEQYF. CDR3 coding DNA: TGTGCCAGCAGCTTAGGACACGCGCTTTACGAGCAGTACTTC.

The CDR3 DNA reads as TGTGCCAGCAGCCTTGGGGCGGTTTCCCGTGGGGTTATTGGGCAGTACTTC. It encodes CASSLGAVSRGVIGQYF. V and J are TRBV5-5 and TRBJ2-7; weak D call: TRBD1 (5 bases). There are 17 residues in the CDR3. Trimming stripped 4 bases from V and 9 bases from J, with 29 bases between. Germline-derived CDR1 and CDR2 are SGHKS and YYEKEE (reference sequence).